This T cell receptor beta chain was captured in a study of T cells in Graves' hyperthyroidism and ophthalmopathy. The CDR3 length is 14 residues. Germline values: CDR1 SGHTA, CDR2 FQGNSA. Trimming shortened V by 1 base and J by 2 bases, and 9 bases separated the two germline ends. PBMCs stemmed from about 9.5 ml fresh peripheral blood. This clonotype was seen at least ten times. As yet, its antigen is unknown. Whole-study results and caveats: Blood also showed most of the thyroid clonotypes that were expanded above 0.001. Ophthalmopathy got predicted by the model a median approximately 6.4 months before its onset.

RNA transcripts yielded amplified TCR beta CDR3 regions. The TCR CDR3 first-round RT-PCR relied on the HTBI primer set. Each CDR3 protein gets one entry after TCRdb re-called the multiplex PCR reads with MiXCR. The data hold hundreds of thousands of distinct CDR3 sequences, with more than 30% observed a single time. The sample comprised blood. The chain uses TRBV7-2 and TRBJ2-7; no clear D gene. This TCR derives from a man aged 18 to 30 with Graves' hyperthyroidism. The CDR3 nucleotides are TGTGCCAGCAGCTTAGATGGCGGCACCTACGAGCAGTACTTC. Protein: CASSLDGGTYEQYF.